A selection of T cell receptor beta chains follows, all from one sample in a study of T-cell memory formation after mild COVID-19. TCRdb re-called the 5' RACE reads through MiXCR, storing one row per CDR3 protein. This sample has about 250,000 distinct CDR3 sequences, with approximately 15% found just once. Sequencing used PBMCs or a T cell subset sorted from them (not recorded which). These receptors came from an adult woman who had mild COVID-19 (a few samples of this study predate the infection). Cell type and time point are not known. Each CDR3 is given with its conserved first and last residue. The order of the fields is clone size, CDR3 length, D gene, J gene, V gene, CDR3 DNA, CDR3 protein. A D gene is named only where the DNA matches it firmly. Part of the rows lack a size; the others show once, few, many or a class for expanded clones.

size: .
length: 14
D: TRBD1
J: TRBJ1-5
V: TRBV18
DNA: TGTGCCAGCTCACAAACAGGGGAGAGACAGCCCCAGCATTTT
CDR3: CASSQTGERQPQHF

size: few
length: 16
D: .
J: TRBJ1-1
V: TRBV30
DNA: TGTGCCTGGAGTAAAGGGGTGGGGAGAGTGAACACTGAAGCTTTCTTT
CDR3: CAWSKGVGRVNTEAFF

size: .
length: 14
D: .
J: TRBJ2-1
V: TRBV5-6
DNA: TGTGCCAGCAGTCCAATTGGGGGGAGAAATGAGCAGTTCTTC
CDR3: CASSPIGGRNEQFF

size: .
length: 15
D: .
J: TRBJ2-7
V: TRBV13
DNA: TGTGCCAGCAGGCCGCGGGGGCAGAGAAGCTACGAGCAGTACTTC
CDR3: CASRPRGQRSYEQYF

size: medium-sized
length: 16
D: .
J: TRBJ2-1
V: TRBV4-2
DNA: TGTGCCAGCAGCCAAGCTCCCAGAGGCACCTACAATGAGCAGTTCTTC
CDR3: CASSQAPRGTYNEQFF

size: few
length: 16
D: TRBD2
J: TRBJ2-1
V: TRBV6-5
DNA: TGTGCCAGCAGTTCCCGGACTAGCGGGAGTTACAATGAGCAGTTCTTC
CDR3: CASSSRTSGSYNEQFF

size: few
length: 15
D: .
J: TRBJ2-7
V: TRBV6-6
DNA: TGTGCCAGCAGTTACTCTCTCTCTAGGCTCTACGAGCAGTACTTC
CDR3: CASSYSLSRLYEQYF

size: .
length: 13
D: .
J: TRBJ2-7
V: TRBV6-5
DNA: TGTGCCAGCCACCAAGGACACCTCTACGAGCAGTACTTC
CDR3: CASHQGHLYEQYF

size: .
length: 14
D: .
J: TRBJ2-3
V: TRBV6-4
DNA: TGTGCCAGCAGCCTCCAGGGGACCACAGATACGCAGTATTTT
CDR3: CASSLQGTTDTQYF

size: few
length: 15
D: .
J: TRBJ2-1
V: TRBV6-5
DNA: TGTGCCAGCAGAATGATATACAGGAGAGTTAATGAGCAGTTCTTC
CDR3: CASRMIYRRVNEQFF

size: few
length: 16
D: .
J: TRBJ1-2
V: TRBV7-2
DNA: TGTGCCAGCAGCCCCTGGGGGGCAGGGGCTAACTATGGCTACACCTTC
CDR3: CASSPWGAGANYGYTF

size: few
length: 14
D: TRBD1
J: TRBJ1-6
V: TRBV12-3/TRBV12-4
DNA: TGTGCCAGCAGTTTTAGGGGACAGTCATCACCCCTCCACTTT
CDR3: CASSFRGQSSPLHF

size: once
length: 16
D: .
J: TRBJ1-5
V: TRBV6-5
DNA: TGTGCCAGCAGTCCCCGGGATCTAAATAGCAATCAGCCCCAGCATTTT
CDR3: CASSPRDLNSNQPQHF

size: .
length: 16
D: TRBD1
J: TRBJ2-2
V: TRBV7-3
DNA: TGTGCCAGCAGCGGGGACAGGGCCGGGGAGTCCGGGGAGCTGTTTTTT
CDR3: CASSGDRAGESGELFF

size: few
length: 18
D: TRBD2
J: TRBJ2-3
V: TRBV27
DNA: TGTGCCAGCAGTTCCCCACCAATGGCGGGAGTGAGCACAGATACGCAGTATTTT
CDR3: CASSSPPMAGVSTDTQYF

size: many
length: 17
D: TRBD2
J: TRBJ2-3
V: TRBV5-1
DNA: TGCGCCAGCAGCTTGGCCCGAGCGAGCGGGAGACCAGATACGCAGTATTTT
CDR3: CASSLARASGRPDTQYF

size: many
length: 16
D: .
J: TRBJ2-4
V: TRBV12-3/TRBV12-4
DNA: TGTGCCAGCAGTCCGCAGGGGAACTTAGCCAAAAACATTCAGTACTTC
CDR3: CASSPQGNLAKNIQYF

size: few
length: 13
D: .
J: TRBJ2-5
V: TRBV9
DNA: TGTGCCAGCAGCGGGTCTAGGTGGGAGACCCAGTACTTC
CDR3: CASSGSRWETQYF

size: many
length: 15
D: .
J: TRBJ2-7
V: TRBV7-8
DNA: TGTGCCAGCAGCCCTACCGGGCTATACTCCTACGAGCAGTACTTC
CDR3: CASSPTGLYSYEQYF

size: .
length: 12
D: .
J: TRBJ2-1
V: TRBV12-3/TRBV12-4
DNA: TGTGCCAGCAACCGGGGATTTAGTGAGCAGTTCTTC
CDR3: CASNRGFSEQFF

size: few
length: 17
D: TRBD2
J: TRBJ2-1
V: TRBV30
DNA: TGTGCCTGGAGTACAGGGACTAGCGGGAGGGCGTACAATGAGCAGTTCTTC
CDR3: CAWSTGTSGRAYNEQFF

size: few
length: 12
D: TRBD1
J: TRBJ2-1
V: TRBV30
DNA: TGTGCCTGGAGGACAGGGAAGAAGGAGCAGTTCTTC
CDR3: CAWRTGKKEQFF

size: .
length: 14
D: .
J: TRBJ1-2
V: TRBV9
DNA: TGTGCCAGCAGCGTAGTGTCAGCTAACTATGGCTACACCTTC
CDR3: CASSVVSANYGYTF